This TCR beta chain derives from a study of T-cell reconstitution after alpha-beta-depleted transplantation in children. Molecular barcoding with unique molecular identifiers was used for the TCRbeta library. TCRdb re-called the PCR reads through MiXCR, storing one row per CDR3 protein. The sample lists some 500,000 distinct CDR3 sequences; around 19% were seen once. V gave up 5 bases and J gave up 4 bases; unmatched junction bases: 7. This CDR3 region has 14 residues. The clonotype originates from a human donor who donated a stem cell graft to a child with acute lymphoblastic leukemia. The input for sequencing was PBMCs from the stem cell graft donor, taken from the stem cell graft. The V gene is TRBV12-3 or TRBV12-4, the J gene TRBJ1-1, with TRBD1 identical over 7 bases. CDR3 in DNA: TGTGCCAGCAGTGCCTACAGGGGATCCACTGAAGCTTTCTTT. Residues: CASSAYRGSTEAFF.